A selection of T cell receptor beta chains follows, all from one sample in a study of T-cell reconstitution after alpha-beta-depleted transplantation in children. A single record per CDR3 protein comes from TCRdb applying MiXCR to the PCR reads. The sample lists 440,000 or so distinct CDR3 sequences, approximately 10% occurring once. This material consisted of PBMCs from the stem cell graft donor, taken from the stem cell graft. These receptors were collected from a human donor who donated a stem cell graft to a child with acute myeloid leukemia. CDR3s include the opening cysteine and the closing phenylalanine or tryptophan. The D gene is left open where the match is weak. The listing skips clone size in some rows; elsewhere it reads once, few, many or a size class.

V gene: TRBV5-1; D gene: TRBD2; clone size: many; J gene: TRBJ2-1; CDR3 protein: CASSLEGRTSNEQFF; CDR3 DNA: TGCGCCAGCAGCTTGGAGGGTAGGACTAGCAATGAGCAGTTCTTC
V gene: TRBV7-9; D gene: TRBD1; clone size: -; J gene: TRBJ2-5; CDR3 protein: CASSWTGKETQYF; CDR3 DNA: TGTGCCAGCAGCTGGACAGGGAAAGAGACCCAGTACTTC
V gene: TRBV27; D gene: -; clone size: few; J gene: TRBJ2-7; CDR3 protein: CASSLRHGGSYEQYF; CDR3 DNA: TGTGCCAGCAGTTTACGCCACGGGGGCTCCTACGAGCAGTACTTC
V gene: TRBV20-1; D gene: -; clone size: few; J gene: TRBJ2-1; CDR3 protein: CSARPPLGFNEQFF; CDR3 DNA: TGCAGTGCTAGGCCCCCACTAGGATTCAATGAGCAGTTCTTC
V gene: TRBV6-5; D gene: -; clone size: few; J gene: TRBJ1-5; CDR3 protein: CASSYSTEGNQPQHF; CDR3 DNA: TGTGCCAGCAGTTACTCAACGGAGGGCAATCAGCCCCAGCATTTT
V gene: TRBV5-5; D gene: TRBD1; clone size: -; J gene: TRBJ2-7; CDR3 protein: CASNPAPGGFYEQYF; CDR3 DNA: TGTGCCAGCAACCCGGCCCCAGGGGGCTTCTACGAGCAGTACTTC
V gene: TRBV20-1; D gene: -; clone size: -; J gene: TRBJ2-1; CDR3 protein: CSARAVLGGRGYNEQFF; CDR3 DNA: TGCAGTGCTAGGGCCGTCCTGGGGGGAAGAGGGTACAATGAGCAGTTCTTC
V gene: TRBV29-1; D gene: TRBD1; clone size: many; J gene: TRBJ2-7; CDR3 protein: CSVRQGIYEQYF; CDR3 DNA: TGCAGCGTACGACAGGGGATCTACGAGCAGTACTTC
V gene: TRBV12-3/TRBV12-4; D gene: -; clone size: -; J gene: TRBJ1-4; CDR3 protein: CASSNEPGPGIRFF; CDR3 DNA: TGTGCCAGCAGCAATGAACCGGGCCCCGGAATTCGGTTTTTT
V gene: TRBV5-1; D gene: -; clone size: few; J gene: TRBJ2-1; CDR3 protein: CASRGVYRGKNNEQFF; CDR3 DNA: TGCGCCAGCAGAGGAGTCTATAGGGGAAAGAACAATGAGCAGTTCTTC
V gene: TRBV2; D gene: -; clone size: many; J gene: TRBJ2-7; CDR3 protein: CASRDLASNYEQYF; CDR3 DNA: TGTGCCAGCAGGGACTTGGCTAGCAACTACGAGCAGTACTTC
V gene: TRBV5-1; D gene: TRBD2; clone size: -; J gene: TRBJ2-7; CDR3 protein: CASSRRTSTSGWGSSYEQYF; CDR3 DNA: TGCGCCAGCAGCCGCCGAACTTCGACTAGCGGGTGGGGAAGCTCCTACGAGCAGTACTTC